This T cell receptor (beta chain) was documented in a study of shared clonotypes between healthy human individuals. The study, taken as a whole, reports: Naive subsets typically showed greater estimated richness than memory subsets.

CD45RO negativity and positive selection for CCR7 defined naive CD8 cells, a population that excluded terminally differentiated effector memory CD45RA+ cells. Each donor was a Caucasian adult residing in Nashville, Tennessee. It was at deep level that the assay was run. The protocol was immunoSEQ multiplex PCR, while the TCRdb copy is restricted to in-frame clones and leaves out a portion. This table holds hundreds of thousands of clones, 95% to 98% found once. The CDR3 extends over 17 amino acids. V lost 1 base, J lost 0 bases, and 13 bases lay in between. Germline CDR1 reads MGHRA; CDR2 reads YSYEKL. Of note for this clone: Its specificity is unknown.

The TCR sequence derives from a man aged 30 to 45 in good health. The source material was naive CD8+ T cells sorted from blood. The chain uses TRBV4-1 and TRBJ2-1; D is possibly TRBD2 (6 bases). The CDR3 reads CASSQVPVAVSYNEQFF. As DNA, the CDR3 is TGCGCCAGCAGCCAAGTCCCCGTAGCGGTCTCCTACAATGAGCAGTTCTTC.